This T cell receptor beta chain was profiled in a study of CD4+ T cells in melanoma. Study-level results: CD8+ T cell, macrophage and B cell function reportedly correlated with neoantigen-specific CD4+ T cells. Reportedly, melanoma neoantigen-specific CD4+ T cells showed varied differentiation states.

Germline V gene lookup returns CDR1 SGHRS and CDR2 YFSETQ. V was clipped by 0 bases and J by 5 bases, with 17 bases between them. This CDR3 is 17 amino acids long. With regard to this clone: Its matching antigen is unknown.

Profiling relied on immunoSEQ multiplex PCR, and the TCRdb table lists in-frame clones only, not all of them. In the table there are nearly 50,000 clones, nearly 90% of which are singletons. The TCR originated in a human donor with melanoma. Material: peripheral blood. The chain links TRBV5-1 to TRBJ2-2; weak D call: TRBD2 (5 bases). CDR3 DNA sequence: TGCGCCAGCAGCTTGGTTCCCCGCGGGCCCAGGACCGGGGAGCTGTTTTTT. This gives the protein CASSLVPRGPRTGELFF.